This T cell receptor (beta chain) was sequenced in a study of monozygotic twins with inflammatory bowel disease. TCRdb reprocessed the 5' RACE reads and keeps a single row for each CDR3 protein, giving no DNA. This sample's table reports about 380,000 distinct CDR3 sequences. The CDR3 spans 15 residues. The germline V gene encodes CDR1 MGHRA and CDR2 YSYEKL. The J gene is TRBJ2-1, the V gene TRBV4-1; the TRBD1 assignment by TCRdb is unverifiable without DNA. The sequenced sample consisted of blood. The source of this sequence is a human donor with ulcerative colitis or Crohn's disease, or a healthy co-twin of an affected twin (not recorded which). The CDR3 spells CASSRTGASYNEQFF.